This TCR beta chain was identified during a study of shared clonotypes between healthy human individuals. Study as a whole: The donor group consisted of two women and three men, aged 18 to 49.

V lost 3 bases and J lost 4, with 6 bases in between. The germline V gene has CDR1 SGHTS and CDR2 YDEGEE. The length of the CDR3 is 12 residues. The repertoire was sequenced with immunoSEQ multiplex PCR; TCRdb's copy has only in-frame clones and lacks some. Of around 200,000 clones in the sample, just under 95% are singletons; the top ten hold 0.067%. The J gene is TRBJ2-3, the V gene TRBV5-8; D gene uncertain. The sample comprised naive CD4+ T cells sorted from blood. This sample's subset: CD45RA+ positively selected. The clonotype comes from a woman in her thirties in good health. The CDR3 spells CASSSTSDTQYF. The CDR3 DNA sequence: TGTGCCAGCAGCTCCACGTCAGATACGCAGTATTTT.